This record looks at one T cell receptor (beta chain) sequence and its context. The antigen is unknown. Here immunoSEQ multiplex PCR was the method, and the copy in TCRdb shows in-frame clones only, minus some. The sample records about 110,000 clones, roughly 88% being singletons. This entry comes from a study of cytomegalovirus exposure and HLA in healthy donors. Study background: A subsequent analysis reported that the 100 to 150 validation repertoires were produced on the same platform that had also been used for the 666 first-cohort repertoires. Study-level findings and limits: Three chains linked to CMV were shown in vitro to be specific for CMV antigens. Diagnosis of cytomegalovirus status made by the classifier reportedly showed high specificity and sensitivity.

CDR3 length: 15 residues. Looked up from germline, CDR1 is LNHDA and CDR2 is SQIVND (reference sequence). V lost 3 bases and J lost 3; bases outside the gene matches: 6. The sequencing sample was made of PBMCs. The TCR comes from a woman aged 18-30 years in good health and CMV-seronegative. The V gene is TRBV19, the J gene TRBJ2-3, with TRBD1 matching over 7 bases. The DNA for the CDR3 is TGTGCCAGTAGTATCATCGGCAGGGGGACAGATACGCAGTATTTT. Translation: CASSIIGRGTDTQYF.